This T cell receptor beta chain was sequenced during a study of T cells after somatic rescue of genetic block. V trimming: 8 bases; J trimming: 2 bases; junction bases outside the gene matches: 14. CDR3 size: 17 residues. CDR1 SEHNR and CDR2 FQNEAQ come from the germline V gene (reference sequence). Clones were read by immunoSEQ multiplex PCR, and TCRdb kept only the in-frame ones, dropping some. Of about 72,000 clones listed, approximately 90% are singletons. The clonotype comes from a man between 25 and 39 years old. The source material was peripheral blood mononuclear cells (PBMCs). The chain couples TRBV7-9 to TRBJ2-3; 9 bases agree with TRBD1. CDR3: CASGRGTGTGITDTQYF. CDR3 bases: TGTGCCAGCGGGCGGGGCACCGGGACAGGGATCACAGATACGCAGTATTTT.